The present TCR beta chain was sequenced within a study of blood T cell repertoires in COVID-19. Study background: The study drew acute and convalescent COVID-19 samples from the United States, Italy and Spain. Nucleic acid was either cDNA or gDNA, and it came from T cells, B-cell-depleted T cells, or PBMCs.

V gave up 4 bases and J gave up 1 base, with 8 bases separating them. This CDR3 is built from 15 residues. CDR1 and CDR2 (germline): MDHEN, SYDVKM. Profiling relied on immunoSEQ multiplex PCR, and the TCRdb table lists in-frame clones only, not all of them. The sample comprises about 160,000 clones, 80% to 85% of which are singletons, and approximately 8% rests with the top ten. Recruitment covered fewer than 25 US areas and drew participants whose ages spanned roughly 18 to 100 years. In Cohort 3, a recovered donor had either two negative PCRs, clearance, or symptom resolution. The rearrangement joins TRBV28 to TRBJ2-6; a weak D match, TRBD1 (6 bases). The sequence was obtained from a woman in her fifties or sixties who had recovered from COVID-19. Sequencing used PBMCs or T cells enriched from blood (not recorded which). The CDR3 region is CASSSGVSGANVLTF. The CDR3 DNA reads as TGTGCCAGCAGTTCAGGGGTTTCTGGGGCCAACGTCCTGACTTTC. The full variable domain, rest sourced from reference TRBV28 and TRBJ2-6, is DVKVTQSSRYLVKRTGEKVFLECVQDMDHENMFWYRQDPGLGLRLIYFSYDVKMKEKGDIPEGYSVSREKKERFSLILESASTNQTSMYLCASSSGVSGANVLTFGAGSRLTVL.